The clone carrying this TCR beta chain was detected only a few times. Using unique molecular identifiers, the investigators prepared the TCRbeta library. TCRdb reprocessed the PCR reads with MiXCR, giving one entry per CDR3 protein. The repertoire consists of under 350,000 distinct CDR3 sequences, with almost 10% occurring once and the leading ten covering 10%. CDR3 length equals 19 residues. Unmatched junction bases numbered 16, after V lost 2 bases and J lost 7 bases. The germline V gene encodes CDR1 SGHVS and CDR2 FQNEAQ. This record comes from a study of T-cell reconstitution after alpha-beta-depleted transplantation in children.

This receptor was identified in a human donor who donated a stem cell graft to a child with SCID. The J gene is TRBJ2-3, the V gene TRBV7-8, with 12 bases aligning to TRBD2. The specimen comprised PBMCs from the stem cell graft donor, sampled from the stem cell graft. CDR3 sequence: CASSLTTKRLAGVQYTQYF. Written as DNA, the CDR3 is TGTGCCAGCAGCTTAACAACAAAGAGACTAGCGGGGGTGCAATATACGCAGTATTTT.